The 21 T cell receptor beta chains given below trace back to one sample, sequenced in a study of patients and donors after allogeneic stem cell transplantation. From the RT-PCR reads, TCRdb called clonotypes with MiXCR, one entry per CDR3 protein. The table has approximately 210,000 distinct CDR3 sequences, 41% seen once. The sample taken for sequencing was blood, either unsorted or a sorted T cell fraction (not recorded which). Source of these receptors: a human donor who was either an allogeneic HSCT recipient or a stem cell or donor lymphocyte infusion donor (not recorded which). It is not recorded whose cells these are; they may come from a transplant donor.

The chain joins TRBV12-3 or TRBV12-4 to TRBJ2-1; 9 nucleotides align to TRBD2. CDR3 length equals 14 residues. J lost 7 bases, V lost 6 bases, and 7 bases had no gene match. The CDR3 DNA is TGTGCCAGCAGGACTAGCGGAACCCCAAATGAGCAGTTCTTC. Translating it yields CASRTSGTPNEQFF.

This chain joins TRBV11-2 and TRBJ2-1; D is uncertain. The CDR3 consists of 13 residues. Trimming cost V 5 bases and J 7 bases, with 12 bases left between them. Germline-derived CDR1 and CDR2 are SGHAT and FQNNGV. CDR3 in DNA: TGTGCCAGCAGCCCAGCTTATGAGAATGAGCAGTTCTTC. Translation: CASSPAYENEQFF.

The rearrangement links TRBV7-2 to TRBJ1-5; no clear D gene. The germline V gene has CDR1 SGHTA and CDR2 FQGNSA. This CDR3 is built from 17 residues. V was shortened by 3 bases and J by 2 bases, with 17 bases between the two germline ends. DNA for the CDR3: TGTGCCAGCAGCTTCATATCGATAGGAAGGGGCAATCAGCCCCAGCATTTT. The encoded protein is CASSFISIGRGNQPQHF. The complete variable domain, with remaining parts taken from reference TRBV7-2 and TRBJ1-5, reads GAGVSQSPSNKVTEKGKDVELRCDPISGHTALYWYRQSLGQGLEFLIYFQGNSAPDKSGLPSDRFSAERTGGSVSTLTIQRTQQEDSAVYLCASSFISIGRGNQPQHFGDGTRLSIL.

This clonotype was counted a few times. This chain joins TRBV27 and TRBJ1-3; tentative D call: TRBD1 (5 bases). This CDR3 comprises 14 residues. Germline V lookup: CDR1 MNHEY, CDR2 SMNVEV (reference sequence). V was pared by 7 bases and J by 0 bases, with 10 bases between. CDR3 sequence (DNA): TGTGCCAGCACGGGACTGAGCTCTGGAAACACCATATATTTT. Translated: CASTGLSSGNTIYF.

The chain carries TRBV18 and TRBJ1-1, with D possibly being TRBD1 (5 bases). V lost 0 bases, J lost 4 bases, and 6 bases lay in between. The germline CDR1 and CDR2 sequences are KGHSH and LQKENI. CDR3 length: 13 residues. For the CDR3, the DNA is TGTGCCAGCTCACCACCCCAGGGCACTGAAGCTTTCTTT. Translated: CASSPPQGTEAFF.

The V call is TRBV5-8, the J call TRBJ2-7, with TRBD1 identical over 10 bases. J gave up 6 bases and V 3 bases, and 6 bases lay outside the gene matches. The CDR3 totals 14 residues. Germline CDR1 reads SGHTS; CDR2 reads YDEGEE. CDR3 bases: TGTGCCAGCAGCTCCGGGACAGGGGAATCCGAGCAGTACTTC. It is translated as CASSSGTGESEQYF.

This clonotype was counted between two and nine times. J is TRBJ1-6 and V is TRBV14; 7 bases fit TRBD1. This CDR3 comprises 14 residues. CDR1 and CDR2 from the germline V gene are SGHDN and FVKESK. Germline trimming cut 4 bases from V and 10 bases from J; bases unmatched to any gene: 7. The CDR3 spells CASSLTGAGSPLHF. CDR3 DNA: TGTGCCAGCAGCCTTACAGGGGCCGGGTCACCCCTCCACTTT.

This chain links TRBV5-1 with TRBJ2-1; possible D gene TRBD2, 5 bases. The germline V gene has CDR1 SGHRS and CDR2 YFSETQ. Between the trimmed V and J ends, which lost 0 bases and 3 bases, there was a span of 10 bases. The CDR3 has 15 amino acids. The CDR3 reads CASSLVSAHYNEQFF. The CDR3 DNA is TGCGCCAGCAGCTTGGTTAGCGCCCACTACAATGAGCAGTTCTTC.

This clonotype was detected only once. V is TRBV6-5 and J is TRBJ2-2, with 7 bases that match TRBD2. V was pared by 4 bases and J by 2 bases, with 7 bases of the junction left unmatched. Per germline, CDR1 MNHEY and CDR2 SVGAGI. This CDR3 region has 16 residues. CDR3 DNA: TGTGCCAGCAGTTCCGCGGGAGCGGGTAACACCGGGGAGCTGTTTTTT. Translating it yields CASSSAGAGNTGELFF.

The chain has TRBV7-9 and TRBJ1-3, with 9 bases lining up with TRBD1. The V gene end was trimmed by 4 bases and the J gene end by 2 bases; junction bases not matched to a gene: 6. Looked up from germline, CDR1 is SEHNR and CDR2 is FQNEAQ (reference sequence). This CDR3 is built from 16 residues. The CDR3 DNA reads TGTGCCAGCAGCTCCGGGACAGGGCCCACTGGAAACACCATATATTTT. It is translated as CASSSGTGPTGNTIYF.

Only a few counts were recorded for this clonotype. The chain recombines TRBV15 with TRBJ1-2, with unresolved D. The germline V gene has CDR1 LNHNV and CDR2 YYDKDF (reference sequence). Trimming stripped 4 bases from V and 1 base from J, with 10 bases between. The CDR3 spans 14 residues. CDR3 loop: CATSIHTVNYGYTF. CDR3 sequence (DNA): TGTGCCACCAGCATCCACACGGTTAACTATGGCTACACCTTC.

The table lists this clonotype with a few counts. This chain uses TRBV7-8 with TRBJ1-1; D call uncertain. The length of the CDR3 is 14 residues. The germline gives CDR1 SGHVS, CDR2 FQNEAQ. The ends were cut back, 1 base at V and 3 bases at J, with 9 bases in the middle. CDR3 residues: CASSLVSGYTEAFF. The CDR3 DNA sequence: TGTGCCAGCAGCTTAGTCTCGGGGTACACTGAAGCTTTCTTT.

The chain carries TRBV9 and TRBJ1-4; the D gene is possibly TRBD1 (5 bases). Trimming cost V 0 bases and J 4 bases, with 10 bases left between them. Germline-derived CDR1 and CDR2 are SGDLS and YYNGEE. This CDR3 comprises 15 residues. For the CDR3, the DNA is TGTGCCAGCAGCGTAGGCGGAGGGGTTAATGAAAAACTGTTTTTT. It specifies CASSVGGGVNEKLFF.

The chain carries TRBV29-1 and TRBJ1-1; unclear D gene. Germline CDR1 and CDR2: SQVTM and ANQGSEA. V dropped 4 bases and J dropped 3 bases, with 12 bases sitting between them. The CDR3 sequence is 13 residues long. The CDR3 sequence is CSVGAGGDTEAFF. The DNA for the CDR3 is TGCAGCGTTGGGGCAGGCGGAGACACTGAAGCTTTCTTT.

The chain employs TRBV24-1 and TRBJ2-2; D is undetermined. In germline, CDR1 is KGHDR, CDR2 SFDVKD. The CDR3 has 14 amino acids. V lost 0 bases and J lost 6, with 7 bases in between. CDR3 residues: CATSDLDRPGELFF. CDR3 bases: TGTGCCACCAGTGATTTGGACCGTCCCGGGGAGCTGTTTTTT.

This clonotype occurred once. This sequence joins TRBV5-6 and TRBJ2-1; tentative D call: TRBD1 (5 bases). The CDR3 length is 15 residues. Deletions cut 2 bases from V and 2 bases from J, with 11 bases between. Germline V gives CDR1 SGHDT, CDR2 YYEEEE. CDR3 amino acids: CASSFMGPPYNEQFF. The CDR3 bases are TGTGCCAGCAGCTTTATGGGGCCCCCCTACAATGAGCAGTTCTTC. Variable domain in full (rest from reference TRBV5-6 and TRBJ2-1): DAGVTQSPTHLIKTRGQQVTLRCSPKSGHDTVSWYQQALGQGPQFIFQYYEEEERQRGNFPDRFSGHQFPNYSSELNVNALLLGDSALYLCASSFMGPPYNEQFFGPGTRLTVL.

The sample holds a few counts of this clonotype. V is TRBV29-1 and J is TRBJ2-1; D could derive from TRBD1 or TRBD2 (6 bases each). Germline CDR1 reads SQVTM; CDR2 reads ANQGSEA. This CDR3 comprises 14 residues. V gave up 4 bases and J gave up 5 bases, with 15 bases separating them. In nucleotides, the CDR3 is TGCAGCGTTGGGGGGGCAGGGCTAAACAATGAGCAGTTCTTC. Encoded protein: CSVGGAGLNNEQFF.

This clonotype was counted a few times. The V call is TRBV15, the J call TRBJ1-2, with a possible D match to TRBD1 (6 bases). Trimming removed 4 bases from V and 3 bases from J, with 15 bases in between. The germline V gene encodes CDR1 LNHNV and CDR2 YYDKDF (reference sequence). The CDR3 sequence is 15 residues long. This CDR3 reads CATSINRAGDYGYTF. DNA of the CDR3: TGTGCCACCAGCATAAACAGGGCTGGCGACTATGGCTACACCTTC.

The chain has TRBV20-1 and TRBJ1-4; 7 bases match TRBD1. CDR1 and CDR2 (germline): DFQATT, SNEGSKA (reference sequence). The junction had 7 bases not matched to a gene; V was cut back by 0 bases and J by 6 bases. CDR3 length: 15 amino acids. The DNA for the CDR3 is TGCAGTGCTAGAGATCGGAGGCAGGGGGATGAAAAACTGTTTTTT. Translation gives CSARDRRQGDEKLFF.

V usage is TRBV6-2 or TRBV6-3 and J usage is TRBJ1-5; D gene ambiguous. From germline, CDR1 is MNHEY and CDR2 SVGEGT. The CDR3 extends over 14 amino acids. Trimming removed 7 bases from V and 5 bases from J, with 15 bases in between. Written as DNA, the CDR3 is TGTGCCAGCAACCCCGGGATCGAATATCAGCCCCAGCATTTT. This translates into CASNPGIEYQPQHF.

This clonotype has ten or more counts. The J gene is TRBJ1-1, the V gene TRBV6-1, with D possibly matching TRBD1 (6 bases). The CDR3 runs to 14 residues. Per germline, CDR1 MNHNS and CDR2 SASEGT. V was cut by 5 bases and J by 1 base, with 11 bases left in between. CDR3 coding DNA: TGTGCCAGCAGTCTTCCGGGACAGAACACTGAAGCTTTCTTT. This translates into CASSLPGQNTEAFF.